What follows are 13 T cell receptor beta chains derived from one specimen sequenced in a study of cytomegalovirus exposure and HLA in healthy donors. Only in-frame clones appear in the TCRdb table, and some are missing; sequencing was by immunoSEQ multiplex PCR. The table shows 250,000 to 300,000 clones, with around 87% occurring only once. Sequenced material: PBMCs. The source of these receptors is a woman aged 18-29 years in good health and CMV-seronegative.

The rearrangement uses TRBV29-1 and TRBJ2-5, with 11 bases fitting TRBD2. Germline V gives CDR1 SQVTM, CDR2 ANQGSEA. This CDR3 has 14 residues. The V and J ends lost 6 bases and 4 bases, in that order; junction bases with no gene match: 7. CDR3 loop: CSVSLAGGRETQYF. The CDR3 DNA sequence: TGCAGCGTGTCCCTAGCGGGGGGCAGAGAGACCCAGTACTTC.

The chain joins TRBV5-1 to TRBJ1-3, with D hard to call. Trimming stripped 0 bases from V and 0 bases from J, with 7 bases between. CDR3 length equals 15 residues. CDR1 and CDR2 (germline): SGHRS, YFSETQ. CDR3 coding DNA: TGCGCCAGCAGCTTGGGGGCAAGCTCTGGAAACACCATATATTTT. It translates to CASSLGASSGNTIYF.

V and J are TRBV7-8 and TRBJ1-5; 8 positions agree with TRBD1. V lost 2 bases and J lost 7; bases outside the gene matches: 10. Germline CDR1 is SGHVS and CDR2 is FQNEAQ. The CDR3 spans 16 residues. CDR3 in amino acids: CASSLNPGGSVQPQHF. CDR3 DNA sequence: TGTGCCAGCAGCTTAAATCCAGGGGGCTCTGTACAGCCCCAGCATTTT.

The chain has TRBV30 and TRBJ2-1; D might be TRBD2 (6 bases). Germline V gene lookup returns CDR1 GTSNPN and CDR2 SVGIG (reference sequence). The CDR3 is 14 residues long. Trimming stripped 0 bases from V and 10 bases from J, with 16 bases between. The CDR3 DNA sequence: TGTGCCTGGAGTGTACTGGGCGCTGCGGGGGAGCAGTTCTTC. It codes for CAWSVLGAAGEQFF.

The CDR3 nucleotides read TGCGCCAGCAGCTTCTCCAGAAGCTCCTATAATTCACCCCTCCACTTT. Translation gives CASSFSRSSYNSPLHF. The chain uses TRBV5-1 and TRBJ1-6; D uncertain. Germline V gene lookup returns CDR1 SGHRS and CDR2 YFSETQ. The CDR3 runs to 16 residues. V was shortened by 2 bases and J by 0 bases, with 9 bases between the two germline ends.

V is TRBV25-1 and J is TRBJ2-3; TRBD2 matches 7 bases. V was pared by 6 bases and J by 3 bases, with 9 bases of the junction left unmatched. The CDR3 runs 15 residues. Germline CDR1 and CDR2: MGHDK and SYGVNS. The CDR3 region is CASSPRGDGTDTQYF. The CDR3 region has the DNA TGTGCCAGCAGCCCCCGGGGGGATGGTACAGATACGCAGTATTTT.

This chain connects TRBV19 to TRBJ2-1, with 8 bases that match TRBD2. V lost 3 bases, J lost 6 bases, and 7 bases stayed unmatched. The CDR3 spans 15 residues. Looked up from germline, CDR1 is LNHDA and CDR2 is SQIVND (reference sequence). The CDR3 nucleotides are TGTGCCAGTAGTATTCGTCCCAGCGGGGGCAATGAGCAGTTCTTC. As protein: CASSIRPSGGNEQFF.

The V and J genes are TRBV4-1 and TRBJ1-1, with 10 nucleotides matching TRBD1. The CDR3 consists of 15 residues. V was clipped by 3 bases and J by 5 bases; unmatched bases: 6. CDR1 is MGHRA, CDR2 YSYEKL, per germline. The CDR3 is CASSHGGQGSTEAFF. CDR3 bases: TGCGCCAGCAGCCACGGGGGACAGGGGAGTACTGAAGCTTTCTTT.

The table lists this clone with a few counts. The chain carries TRBV18 and TRBJ2-7; 10 nucleotides agree with TRBD1. The CDR3 has 14 amino acids. Germline V gene data show CDR1 as KGHSH and CDR2 as LQKENI. V gave up 5 bases and J gave up 7 bases; unmatched junction bases: 8. The CDR3 loop is CASSDGQGVREQYV. The CDR3 DNA follows: TGTGCCAGCTCAGATGGACAGGGGGTGAGGGAGCAGTACGTC.

This chain links TRBV19 with TRBJ1-5, with 7 bases lining up with TRBD1. V lost 6 bases to trimming and J lost 4 bases; unmatched junction nucleotides: 6. Germline lookup yields CDR1 LNHDA and CDR2 SQIVND (reference sequence). CDR3 length equals 14 residues. The CDR3 sequence is CASRQTGVNQPQHF. The CDR3 DNA reads as TGTGCCAGTAGACAAACAGGGGTTAATCAGCCCCAGCATTTT.

The chain has TRBV7-2 and TRBJ1-3, with D perhaps TRBD1 (5 bases). The CDR3 covers 16 residues. CDR1 SGHTA and CDR2 FQGNSA come from the germline V gene. Trimming pared 2 bases from V and 4 bases from J, leaving 15 bases between. DNA of the CDR3: TGTGCCAGCAGCTTAACCAGACAGCCTCAAGGAAACACCATATATTTT. This translates into CASSLTRQPQGNTIYF.

The chain employs TRBV27 and TRBJ2-5; 9 bases are a match to TRBD2. Germline CDR1 MNHEY, CDR2 SMNVEV (reference sequence). Trimming at V came to 0 bases and at J to 5 bases, leaving 13 bases not matched to a gene. The CDR3 is 18 residues long. CDR3 in amino acids: CASSLSGTSLGRVETQYF. CDR3 sequence (DNA): TGTGCCAGCAGTTTATCAGGGACTAGCCTGGGGAGGGTGGAGACCCAGTACTTC.

The chain carries TRBV13 and TRBJ2-1, with 8 nucleotides matching TRBD1. The germline V gene encodes CDR1 PRHDT and CDR2 FYEKMQ (reference sequence). The junction had 10 bases not matched to a gene; V was cut back by 7 bases and J by 5 bases. The CDR3 is made up of 15 amino acids. CDR3 coding DNA: TGTGCCAGCAACCGCAGGGGGCTGGAGCACAATGAGCAGTTCTTC. Translation: CASNRRGLEHNEQFF.